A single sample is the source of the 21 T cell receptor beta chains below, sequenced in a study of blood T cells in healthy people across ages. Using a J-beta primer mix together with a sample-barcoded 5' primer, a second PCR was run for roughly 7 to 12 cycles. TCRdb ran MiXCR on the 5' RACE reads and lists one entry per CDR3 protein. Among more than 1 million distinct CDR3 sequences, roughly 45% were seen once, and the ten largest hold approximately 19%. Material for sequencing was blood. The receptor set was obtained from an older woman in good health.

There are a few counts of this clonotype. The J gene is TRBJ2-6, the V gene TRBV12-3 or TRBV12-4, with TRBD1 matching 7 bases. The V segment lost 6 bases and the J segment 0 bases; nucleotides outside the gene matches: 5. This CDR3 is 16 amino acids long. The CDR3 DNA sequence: TGTGCCAGCAGAGCCGGGACAGCCTCTGGGGCCAACGTCCTGACTTTC. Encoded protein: CASRAGTASGANVLTF.

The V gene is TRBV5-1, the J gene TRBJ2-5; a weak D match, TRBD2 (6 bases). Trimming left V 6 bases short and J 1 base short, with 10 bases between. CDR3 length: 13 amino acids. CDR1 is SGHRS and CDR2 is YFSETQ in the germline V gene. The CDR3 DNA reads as TGCGCCAGCAACGGGGACTTCCAAGAGACCCAGTACTTC. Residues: CASNGDFQETQYF.

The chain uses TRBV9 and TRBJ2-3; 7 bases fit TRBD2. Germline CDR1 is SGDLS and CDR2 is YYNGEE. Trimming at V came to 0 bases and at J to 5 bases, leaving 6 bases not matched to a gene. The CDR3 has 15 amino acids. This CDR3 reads CASSVAGGLGDTQYF. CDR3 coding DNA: TGTGCCAGCAGCGTAGCGGGAGGTTTGGGAGATACGCAGTATTTT.

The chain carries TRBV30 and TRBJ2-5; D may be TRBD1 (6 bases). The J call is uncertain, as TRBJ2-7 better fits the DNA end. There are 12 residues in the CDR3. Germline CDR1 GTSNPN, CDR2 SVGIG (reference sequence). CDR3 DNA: TGTGCCTGGTCAGACAGGTCGTTCGAGCAGTACTTC. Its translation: CAWSDRSFEQYF.

CDR3 coding DNA: TGTGCCAGCAATCCCTTCGGTGATACGCAGTATTTT. Residues: CASNPFGDTQYF. The chain employs TRBV27 and TRBJ2-3, with D uncertain. Germline loops: CDR1 MNHEY, CDR2 SMNVEV (reference sequence). This CDR3 spans 12 amino acids. The V gene lost 7 bases and the J gene lost 6 bases, with 11 bases spanning the gap.

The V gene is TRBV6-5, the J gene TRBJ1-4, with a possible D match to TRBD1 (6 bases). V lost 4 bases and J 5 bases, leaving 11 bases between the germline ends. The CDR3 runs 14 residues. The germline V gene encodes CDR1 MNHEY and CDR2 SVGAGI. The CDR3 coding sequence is TGTGCCAGCAGTTCCCTTACAGGGAATGAAAAACTGTTTTTT. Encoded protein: CASSSLTGNEKLFF.

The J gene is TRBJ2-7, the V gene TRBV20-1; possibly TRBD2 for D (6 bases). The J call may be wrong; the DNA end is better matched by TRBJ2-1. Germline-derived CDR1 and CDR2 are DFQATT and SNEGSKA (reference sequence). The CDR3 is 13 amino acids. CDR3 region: CSARGLATETQFF. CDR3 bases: TGCAGTGCTAGAGGTCTAGCGACGGAGACCCAGTTCTTC.

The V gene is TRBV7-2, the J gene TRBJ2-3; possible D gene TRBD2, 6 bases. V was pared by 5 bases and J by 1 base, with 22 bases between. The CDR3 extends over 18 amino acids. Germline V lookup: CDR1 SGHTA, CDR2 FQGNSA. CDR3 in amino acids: CASSGGGRKGEGTDTQYF. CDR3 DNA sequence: TGTGCCAGCAGCGGTGGGGGACGTAAAGGGGAGGGCACAGATACGCAGTATTTT.

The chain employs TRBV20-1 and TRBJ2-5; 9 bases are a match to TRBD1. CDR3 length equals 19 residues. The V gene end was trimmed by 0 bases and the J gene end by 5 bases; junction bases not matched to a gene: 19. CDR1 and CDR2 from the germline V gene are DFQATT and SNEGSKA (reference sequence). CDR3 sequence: CSARDARSPGTGSVETQYF. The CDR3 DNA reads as TGCAGTGCTAGAGATGCCCGTTCCCCCGGGACAGGGTCTGTGGAGACCCAGTACTTC.

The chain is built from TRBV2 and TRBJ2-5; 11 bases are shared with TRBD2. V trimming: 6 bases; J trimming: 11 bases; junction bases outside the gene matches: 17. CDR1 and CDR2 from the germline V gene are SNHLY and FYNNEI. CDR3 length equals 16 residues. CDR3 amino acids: CASSKRTSGPYNEQYF. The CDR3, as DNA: TGTGCCAGCAGCAAAAGGACTAGCGGGCCTTACAATGAGCAGTACTTC. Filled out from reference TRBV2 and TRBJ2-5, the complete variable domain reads EPEVTQTPSHQVTQMGQEVILRCVPISNHLYFYWYRQILGQKVEFLVSFYNNEISEKSEIFDDQFSVERPDGSNFTLKIRSTKLEDSAMYFCASSKRTSGPYNEQYFGPGTRLLVL.

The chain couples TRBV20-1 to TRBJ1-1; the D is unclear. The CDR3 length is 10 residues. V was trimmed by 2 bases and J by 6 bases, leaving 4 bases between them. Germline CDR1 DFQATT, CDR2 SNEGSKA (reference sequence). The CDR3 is CSARSPEAFF. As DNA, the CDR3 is TGCAGTGCTAGAAGCCCTGAAGCTTTCTTT.

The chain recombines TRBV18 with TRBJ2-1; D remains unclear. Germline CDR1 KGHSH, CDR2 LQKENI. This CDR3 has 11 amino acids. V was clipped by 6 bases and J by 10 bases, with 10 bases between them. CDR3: CASSRYDEQFF. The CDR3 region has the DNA TGTGCCAGCTCGCGGTATGACGAGCAGTTCTTC.

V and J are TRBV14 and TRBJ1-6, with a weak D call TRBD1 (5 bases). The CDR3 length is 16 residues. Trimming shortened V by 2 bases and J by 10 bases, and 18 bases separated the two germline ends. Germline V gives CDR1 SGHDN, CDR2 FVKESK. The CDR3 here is CASSQSLGTALSPLHF. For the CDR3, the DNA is TGTGCCAGCAGCCAAAGCCTCGGGACCGCCCTCTCACCCCTCCACTTT.

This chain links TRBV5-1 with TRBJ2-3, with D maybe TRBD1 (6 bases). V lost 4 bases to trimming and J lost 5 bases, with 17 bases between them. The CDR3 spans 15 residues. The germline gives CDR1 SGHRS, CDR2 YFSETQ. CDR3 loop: CASSPTGSSGDTQYF. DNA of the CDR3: TGCGCCAGCAGCCCCACAGGGTCGTCTGGAGATACGCAGTATTTT.

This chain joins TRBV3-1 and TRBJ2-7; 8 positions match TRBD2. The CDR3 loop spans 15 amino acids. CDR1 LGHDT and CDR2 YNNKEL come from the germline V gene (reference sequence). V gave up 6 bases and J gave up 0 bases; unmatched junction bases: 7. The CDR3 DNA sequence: TGTGCCAGCAGATCTACTAGCGGTCCCTCCTACGAGCAGTACTTC. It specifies CASRSTSGPSYEQYF.

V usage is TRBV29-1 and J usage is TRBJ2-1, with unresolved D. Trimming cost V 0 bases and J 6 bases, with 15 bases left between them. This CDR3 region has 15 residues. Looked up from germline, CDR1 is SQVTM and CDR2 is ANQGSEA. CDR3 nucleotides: TGCAGCGTTGAAGAAGGGCGAGCGCTAGTCAATGAGCAGTTCTTC. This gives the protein CSVEEGRALVNEQFF.

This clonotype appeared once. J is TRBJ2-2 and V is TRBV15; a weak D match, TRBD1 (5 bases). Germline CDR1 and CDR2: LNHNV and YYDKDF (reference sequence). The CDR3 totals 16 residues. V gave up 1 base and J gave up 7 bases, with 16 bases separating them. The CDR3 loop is CATSRVVGVVDGELFF. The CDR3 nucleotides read TGTGCCACCAGCAGAGTCGTAGGGGTTGTAGACGGGGAGCTGTTTTTT.

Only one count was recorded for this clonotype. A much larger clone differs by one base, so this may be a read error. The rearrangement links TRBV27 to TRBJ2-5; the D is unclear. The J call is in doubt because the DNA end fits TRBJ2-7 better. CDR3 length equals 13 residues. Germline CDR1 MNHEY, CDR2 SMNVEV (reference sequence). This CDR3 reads CASSPVDKSEQYF. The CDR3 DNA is TGTGCCAGCAGTCCCGTCGACAAATCCGAGCAGTACTTC.

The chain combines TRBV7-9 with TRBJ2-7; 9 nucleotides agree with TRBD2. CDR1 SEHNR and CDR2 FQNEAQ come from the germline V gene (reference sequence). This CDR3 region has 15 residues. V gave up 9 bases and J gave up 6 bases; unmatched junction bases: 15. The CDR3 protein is CASRSGLAGTSEQYF. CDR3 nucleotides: TGTGCCAGTCGAAGCGGGCTAGCGGGGACCAGCGAGCAGTACTTC.

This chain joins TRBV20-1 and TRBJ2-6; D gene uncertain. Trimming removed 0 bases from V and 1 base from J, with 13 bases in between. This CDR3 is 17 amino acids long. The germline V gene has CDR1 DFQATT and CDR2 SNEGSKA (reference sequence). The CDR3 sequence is CSARDPLSQSGANVLTF. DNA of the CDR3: TGCAGTGCTAGAGATCCCCTCAGCCAGTCTGGGGCCAACGTCCTGACTTTC.

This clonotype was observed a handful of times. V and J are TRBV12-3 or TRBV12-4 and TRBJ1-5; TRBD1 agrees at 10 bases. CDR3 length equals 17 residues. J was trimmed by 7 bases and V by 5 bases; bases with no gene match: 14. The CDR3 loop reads CASSAHGTGDNEQPQHF. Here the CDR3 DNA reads TGTGCCAGCAGTGCCCACGGGACAGGGGATAACGAACAGCCCCAGCATTTT.